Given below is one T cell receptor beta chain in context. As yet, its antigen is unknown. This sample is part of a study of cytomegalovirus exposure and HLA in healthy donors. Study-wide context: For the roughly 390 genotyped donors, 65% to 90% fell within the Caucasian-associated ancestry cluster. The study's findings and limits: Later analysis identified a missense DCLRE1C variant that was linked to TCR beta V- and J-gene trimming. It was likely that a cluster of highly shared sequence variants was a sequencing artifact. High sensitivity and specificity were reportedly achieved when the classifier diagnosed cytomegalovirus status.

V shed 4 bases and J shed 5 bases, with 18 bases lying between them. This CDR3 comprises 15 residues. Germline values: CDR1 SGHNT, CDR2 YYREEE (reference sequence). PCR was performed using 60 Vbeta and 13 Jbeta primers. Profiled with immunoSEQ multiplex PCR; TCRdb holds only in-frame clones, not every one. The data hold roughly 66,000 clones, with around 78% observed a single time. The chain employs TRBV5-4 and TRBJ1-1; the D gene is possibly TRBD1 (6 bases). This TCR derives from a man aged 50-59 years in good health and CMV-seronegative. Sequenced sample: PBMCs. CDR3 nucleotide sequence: TGTGCCAGCAGCAGTAGGTCCAGGGGCAAAACTGAAGCTTTCTTT. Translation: CASSSRSRGKTEAFF.